This T cell receptor beta chain was captured in a study of tissue T cells after allogeneic stem cell transplantation. Study findings and constraints: Within patients, tissue anatomy strongly shaped TCR repertoire composition. Shared clones across patients were few; motif clustering revealed tissue-specific shared signatures.

Here immunoSEQ multiplex PCR was the method, and the copy in TCRdb shows in-frame clones only, minus some. The data contain about 48,000 clones, over 70% of them singletons. The germline V gene has CDR1 LGHNA and CDR2 YNLKQL (reference sequence). The CDR3 loop spans 14 amino acids. Trimming left V 3 bases short and J 0 bases short, with 7 bases between. Notes on this clone: No antigen is known for it. Gene names follow the mouse nomenclature. The missing CDR3 end, 1 residue past where the read stops, is filled in from the germline J gene.

This TCR was recovered from a pool of C57BL/6 mice in good health. J is TRBJ2-4 and V is TRBV5; D is ambiguous. The sequenced sample was sorted cells pooled from one or two spleens. Partial CDR3 DNA: TGTGCCAGCAGCCAGACACCTAGTCAAAACACCTTGTAC. The encoded protein is CASSQTPSQNTLY. The full CDR3 reads CASSQTPSQNTLYF.